The T cell receptor (beta chain) described here comes from a study of human T cells and chemical hapten exposure. This clonotype has only a few counts. Unique molecular identifiers were linked by the library to individual cDNA molecules. A single record per CDR3 protein comes from TCRdb applying MiXCR to the RACE reads. The data hold about 130,000 distinct CDR3 sequences, with more than 7.5% observed a single time. Germline V gene data show CDR1 as MGHDK and CDR2 as SYGVNS. V was clipped by 6 bases and J by 0 bases, with 6 bases between them. This CDR3 comprises 13 residues. Documented time point: healthy volunteer bleed at 2 weeks. Total RNA was isolated from whole blood that had not been fractionated.

The receptor was derived from a male donor in good health. Some clones in this sample may be carry-over from other donors' samples. The rearrangement uses TRBV25-1 and TRBJ1-3; D might be TRBD1 (5 bases). The sequenced sample was whole blood. CDR3 DNA: TGTGCCAGCAGGGACACCTCTGGAAACACCATATATTTT. This sequence encodes CASRDTSGNTIYF.